The 7 T cell receptor beta chains below come from one sample, sequenced in a study of shared clonotypes between healthy human individuals. Sequencing used immunoSEQ multiplex PCR; TCRdb keeps in-frame clones, though not all of them. The sample includes some 690,000 clones, about nine tenths of them seen just once. The sample was memory CD8+ T cells from PBMCs. Subset noted: CD45RO+ cells pooled with CCR7-negative TemRA cells. The receptors derive from a man aged 18 to 30 in good health. Some clones in this sample may be carry-over from other donors' samples.

The chain combines TRBV19 with TRBJ2-7; D might be TRBD1 or TRBD2, each matching 5 bases. The germline CDR1 and CDR2 sequences are LNHDA and SQIVND (reference sequence). V was shortened by 3 bases and J by 6 bases, with 9 bases between the two germline ends. This CDR3 is 12 amino acids long. The CDR3 reads CASSIDSGEQYF. The CDR3 DNA sequence: TGTGCCAGTAGTATTGACAGCGGCGAGCAGTACTTC.

The chain is built from TRBV27 and TRBJ2-1, with D perhaps TRBD2 (6 bases). Germline loops: CDR1 MNHEY, CDR2 SMNVEV (reference sequence). V was shortened by 2 bases and J by 8 bases, with 16 bases between the two germline ends. The CDR3 sequence is 15 residues long. Written as DNA, the CDR3 is TGTGCCAGCAGTTTACATGCCGGGAGCTGGTATGAGCAGTTCTTC. It encodes CASSLHAGSWYEQFF.

The CDR3 DNA is TGTGCCAGCAGCGCCCACCTAGCGGGAGAGGGGAACACCGGGGAGCTGTTTTTT. It yields the protein CASSAHLAGEGNTGELFF. The J gene is TRBJ2-2, the V gene TRBV9; 10 bases align to TRBD2. The V and J ends lost 3 bases and 1 base, in that order; junction bases with no gene match: 9. CDR3 length: 18 residues. Per the germline V gene, CDR1 is SGDLS and CDR2 is YYNGEE.

The V call is TRBV7-9, the J call TRBJ2-1; 8 bases are a match to TRBD1. Trimming took 7 bases from V and 5 from J; bases not matched to a gene: 13. The germline V gene encodes CDR1 SEHNR and CDR2 FQNEAQ (reference sequence). CDR3 length: 16 amino acids. CDR3 protein: CASILTGTGFDNEQFF. CDR3 nucleotides: TGTGCCAGCATCCTTACCGGGACAGGATTCGACAATGAGCAGTTCTTC.

V usage is TRBV4-1 and J usage is TRBJ2-5; possible D gene TRBD1, 6 bases. The CDR3 spans 14 residues. V was shortened by 0 bases and J by 5 bases, with 10 bases between the two germline ends. Germline CDR1 is MGHRA and CDR2 is YSYEKL. CDR3 in amino acids: CASSQEVTGETQYF. CDR3 bases: TGCGCCAGCAGCCAAGAAGTTACAGGGGAGACCCAGTACTTC.

The gene calls are TRBV9 and TRBJ2-2, with a weak D call TRBD1 (6 bases). In germline, CDR1 is SGDLS, CDR2 YYNGEE. The CDR3 runs 15 residues. V lost 3 bases to trimming and J lost 6 bases, with 15 bases between them. CDR3 sequence (DNA): TGTGCCAGCAGCGAACAGGGCCGGATCTCCGGGGAGCTGTTTTTT. As protein: CASSEQGRISGELFF. Full variable domain (remainder filled in from reference TRBV9 and TRBJ2-2): DSGVTQTPKHLITATGQRVTLRCSPRSGDLSVYWYQQSLDQGLQFLIQYYNGEERAKGNILERFSAQQFPDLHSELNLSSLELGDSALYFCASSEQGRISGELFFGEGSRLTVL.

The chain joins TRBV19 to TRBJ2-7; D gene uncertain. Looked up from germline, CDR1 is LNHDA and CDR2 is SQIVND (reference sequence). The CDR3 consists of 15 residues. The ends were cut back, 3 bases at V and 2 bases at J, with 14 bases in the middle. In DNA form, the CDR3 reads TGTGCCAGTAGTATCTTTCTGTTGGGGACCTACGAGCAGTACTTC. Amino acids: CASSIFLLGTYEQYF.